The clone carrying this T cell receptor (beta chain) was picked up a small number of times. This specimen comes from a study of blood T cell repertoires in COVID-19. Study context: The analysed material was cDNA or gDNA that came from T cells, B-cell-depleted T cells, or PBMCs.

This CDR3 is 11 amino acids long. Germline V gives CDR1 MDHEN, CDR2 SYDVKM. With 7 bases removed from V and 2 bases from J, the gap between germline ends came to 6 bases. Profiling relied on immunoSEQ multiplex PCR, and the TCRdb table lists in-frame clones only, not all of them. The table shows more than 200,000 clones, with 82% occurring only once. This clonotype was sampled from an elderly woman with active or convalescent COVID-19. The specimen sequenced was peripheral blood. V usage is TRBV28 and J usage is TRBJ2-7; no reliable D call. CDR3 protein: CASKTAYEQYF. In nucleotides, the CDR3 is TGTGCCAGCAAAACTGCCTACGAGCAGTACTTC.